This TCR beta chain was observed in a study of blood T cells in healthy people across ages. About the study: Template-switching capture recovered about one barcoded beta molecule per two T cells.

The second PCR ran about 6 to 11 cycles with a sample-barcoded 5' primer and J-beta primers. Using its own MiXCR run on the 5' RACE reads, TCRdb lists one record per CDR3 protein. The data show 1.5 million to 2 million distinct CDR3 sequences, roughly 28% seen once. From germline, CDR1 is SGHTA and CDR2 FQGNSA. The CDR3 covers 15 residues. This clonotype showed up just a few times. The receptor was isolated from a woman aged 25 to 45 in good health. The sequencing input was blood. The gene calls are TRBV7-2 and TRBJ2-7, with 7 bases lining up with TRBD2. The J call is in doubt because the DNA end fits TRBJ2-5 better. This CDR3 is CASSLFLAEKGTQYF. CDR3 sequence (DNA): TGTGCCAGCAGCTTATTTCTAGCGGAAAAAGGGACCCAGTACTTC.